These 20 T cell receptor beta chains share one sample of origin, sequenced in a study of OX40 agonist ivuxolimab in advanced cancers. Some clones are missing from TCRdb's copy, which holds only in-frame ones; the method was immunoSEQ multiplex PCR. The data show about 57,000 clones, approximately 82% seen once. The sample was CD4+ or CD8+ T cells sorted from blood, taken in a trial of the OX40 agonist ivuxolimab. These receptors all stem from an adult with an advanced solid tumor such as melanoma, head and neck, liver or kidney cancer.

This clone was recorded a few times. CDR3 sequence (DNA): TGCGCCAGCAGCCAAGATTTTAAAGGATATGAGCAGTTCTTC. The encoded protein is CASSQDFKGYEQFF. This sequence joins TRBV4-1 and TRBJ2-1, with D unresolved. This CDR3 spans 14 amino acids. V was cut by 0 bases and J by 8 bases, with 11 bases left in between. The germline gives CDR1 MGHRA, CDR2 YSYEKL.

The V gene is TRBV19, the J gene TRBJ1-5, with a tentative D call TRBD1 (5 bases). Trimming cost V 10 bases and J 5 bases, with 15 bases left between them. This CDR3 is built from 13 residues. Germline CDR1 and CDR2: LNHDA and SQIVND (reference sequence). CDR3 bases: TGTGCCACCCTCGGGGCAGGGTATCAGCCCCAGCATTTT. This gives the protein CATLGAGYQPQHF.

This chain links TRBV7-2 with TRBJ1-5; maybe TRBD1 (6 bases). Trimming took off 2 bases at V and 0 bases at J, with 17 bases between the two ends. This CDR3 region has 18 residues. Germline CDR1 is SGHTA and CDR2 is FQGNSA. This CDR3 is CASSLSLGGRSSNQPQHF. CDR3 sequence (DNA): TGTGCCAGCAGCTTATCCCTGGGGGGCAGATCTAGCAATCAGCCCCAGCATTTT.

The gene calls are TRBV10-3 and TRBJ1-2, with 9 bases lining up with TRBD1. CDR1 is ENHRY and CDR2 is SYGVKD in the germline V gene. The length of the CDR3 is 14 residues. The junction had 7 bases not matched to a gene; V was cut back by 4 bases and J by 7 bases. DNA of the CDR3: TGTGCCATCAGTGTTGGACAGGGGCTTGGTGGCTACACCTTC. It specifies CAISVGQGLGGYTF.

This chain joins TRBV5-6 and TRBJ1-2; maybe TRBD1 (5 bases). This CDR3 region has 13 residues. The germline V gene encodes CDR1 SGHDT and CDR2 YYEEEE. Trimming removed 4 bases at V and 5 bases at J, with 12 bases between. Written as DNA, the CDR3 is TGTGCCAGCAGCGCGGGGACTGAGTATGGCTACACCTTC. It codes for CASSAGTEYGYTF. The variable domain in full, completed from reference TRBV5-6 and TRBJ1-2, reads DAGVTQSPTHLIKTRGQQVTLRCSPKSGHDTVSWYQQALGQGPQFIFQYYEEEERQRGNFPDRFSGHQFPNYSSELNVNALLLGDSALYLCASSAGTEYGYTFGSGTRLTVV.

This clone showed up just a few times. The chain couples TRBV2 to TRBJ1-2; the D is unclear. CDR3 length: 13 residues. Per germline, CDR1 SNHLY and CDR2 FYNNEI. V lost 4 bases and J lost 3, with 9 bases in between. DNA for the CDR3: TGTGCCAGCAGTGTTGTAACGGACTATGGCTACACCTTC. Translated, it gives CASSVVTDYGYTF.

Here the CDR3 DNA reads TGTGCCAGCAGCGTCGGCGTGACTAGCACAGATACGCAGTATTTT. It encodes CASSVGVTSTDTQYF. This rearrangement joins TRBV9 to TRBJ2-3; unclear D gene. With 2 bases removed from V and 0 bases from J, the gap between germline ends came to 10 bases. The CDR3 has 15 amino acids. Germline V gene data show CDR1 as SGDLS and CDR2 as YYNGEE.

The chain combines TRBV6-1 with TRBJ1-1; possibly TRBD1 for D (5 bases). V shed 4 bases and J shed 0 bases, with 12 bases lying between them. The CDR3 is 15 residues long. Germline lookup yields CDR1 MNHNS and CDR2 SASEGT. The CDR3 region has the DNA TGTGCCAGCAGTGGCCAGACAGCCTTGAACACTGAAGCTTTCTTT. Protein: CASSGQTALNTEAFF.

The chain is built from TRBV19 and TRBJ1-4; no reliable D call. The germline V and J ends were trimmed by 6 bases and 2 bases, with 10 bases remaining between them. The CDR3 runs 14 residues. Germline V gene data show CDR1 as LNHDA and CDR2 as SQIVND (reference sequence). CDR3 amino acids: CASSFSTTNEKLFF. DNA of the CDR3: TGTGCCAGTAGCTTTTCGACCACTAATGAAAAACTGTTTTTT.

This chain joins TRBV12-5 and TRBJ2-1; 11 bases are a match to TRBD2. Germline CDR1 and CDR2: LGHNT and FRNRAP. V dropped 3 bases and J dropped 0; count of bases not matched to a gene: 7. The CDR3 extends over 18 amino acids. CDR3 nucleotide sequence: TGTGCTAGTGGTTTTTGGCTAGCGGGGGGAAGCTCCTACAATGAGCAGTTCTTC. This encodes CASGFWLAGGSSYNEQFF.

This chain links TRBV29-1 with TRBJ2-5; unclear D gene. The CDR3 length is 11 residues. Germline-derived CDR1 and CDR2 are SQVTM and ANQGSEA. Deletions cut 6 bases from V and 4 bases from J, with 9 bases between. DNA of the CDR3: TGCAGCGTCGTCAGGAGAGAGACCCAGTACTTC. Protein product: CSVVRRETQYF.

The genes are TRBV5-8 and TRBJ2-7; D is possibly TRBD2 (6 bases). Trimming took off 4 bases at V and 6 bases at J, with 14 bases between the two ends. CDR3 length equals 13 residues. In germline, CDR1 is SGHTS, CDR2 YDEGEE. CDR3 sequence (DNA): TGTGCCAGCAGCCCCGGTCTGGGGGGCGAGCAGTACTTC. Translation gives CASSPGLGGEQYF.

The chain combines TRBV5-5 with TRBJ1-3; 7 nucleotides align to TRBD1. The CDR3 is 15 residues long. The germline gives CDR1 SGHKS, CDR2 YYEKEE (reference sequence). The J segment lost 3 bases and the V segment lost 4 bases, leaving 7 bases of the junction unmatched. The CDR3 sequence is CASSASTGSGNTIYF. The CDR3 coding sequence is TGTGCCAGCAGCGCGTCGACAGGGAGTGGAAACACCATATATTTT.

The CDR3 loop reads CASSSTGLEGTQYF. The DNA of the CDR3 is TGTGCCAGCAGCTCGACAGGCCTGGAGGGGACCCAGTACTTC. The chain has TRBV7-8 and TRBJ2-5; D could derive from TRBD1 or TRBD2 (6 bases each). The CDR3 length is 14 residues. V lost 4 bases, J lost 7 bases, and 16 bases lay in between. Germline loops: CDR1 SGHVS, CDR2 FQNEAQ.

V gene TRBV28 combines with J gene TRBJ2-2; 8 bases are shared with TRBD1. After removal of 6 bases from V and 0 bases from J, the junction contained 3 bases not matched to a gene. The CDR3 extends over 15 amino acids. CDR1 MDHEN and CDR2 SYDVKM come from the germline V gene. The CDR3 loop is CASSTDRANTGELFF. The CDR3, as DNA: TGTGCCAGCAGCACGGACAGGGCGAACACCGGGGAGCTGTTTTTT.

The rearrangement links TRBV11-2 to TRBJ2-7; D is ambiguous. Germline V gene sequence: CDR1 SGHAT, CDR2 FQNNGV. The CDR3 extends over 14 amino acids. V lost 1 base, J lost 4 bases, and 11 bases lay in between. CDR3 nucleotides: TGTGCCAGCAGCTTAGGCTCGGATGGTTACGAGCAGTACTTC. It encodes CASSLGSDGYEQYF.

This CDR3 reads CASSQEEVTDTQYF. As DNA, the CDR3 is TGTGCCAGCAGCCAAGAGGAGGTGACAGATACGCAGTATTTT. V and J are TRBV14 and TRBJ2-3; D may be TRBD2 (5 bases). Trimming removed 0 bases at V and 3 bases at J, with 7 bases between. The CDR3 covers 14 residues. In germline, CDR1 is SGHDN, CDR2 FVKESK.

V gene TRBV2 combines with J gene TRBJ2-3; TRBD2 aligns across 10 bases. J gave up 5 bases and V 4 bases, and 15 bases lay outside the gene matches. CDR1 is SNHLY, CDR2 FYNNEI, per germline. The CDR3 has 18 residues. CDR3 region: CASSGSFFSGRYGDTQYF. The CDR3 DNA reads TGTGCCAGCAGTGGCTCTTTCTTTAGCGGGAGGTACGGAGATACGCAGTATTTT.

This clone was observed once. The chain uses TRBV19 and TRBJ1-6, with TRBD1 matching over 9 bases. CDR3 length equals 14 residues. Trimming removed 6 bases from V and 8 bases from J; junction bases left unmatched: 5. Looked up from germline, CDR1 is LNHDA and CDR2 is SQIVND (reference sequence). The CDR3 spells CASSRDRDYSPLHF. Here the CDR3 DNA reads TGTGCCAGTAGCCGGGACAGGGACTATTCACCCCTCCACTTT.

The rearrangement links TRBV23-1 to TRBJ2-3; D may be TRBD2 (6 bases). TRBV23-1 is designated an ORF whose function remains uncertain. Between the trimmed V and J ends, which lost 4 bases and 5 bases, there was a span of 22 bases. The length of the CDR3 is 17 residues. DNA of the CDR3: TGCGCCAGCAGTCCCTGCAGGGAGGAGGGAGAGGGAGATACGCAGTATTTT. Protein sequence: CASSPCREEGEGDTQYF.